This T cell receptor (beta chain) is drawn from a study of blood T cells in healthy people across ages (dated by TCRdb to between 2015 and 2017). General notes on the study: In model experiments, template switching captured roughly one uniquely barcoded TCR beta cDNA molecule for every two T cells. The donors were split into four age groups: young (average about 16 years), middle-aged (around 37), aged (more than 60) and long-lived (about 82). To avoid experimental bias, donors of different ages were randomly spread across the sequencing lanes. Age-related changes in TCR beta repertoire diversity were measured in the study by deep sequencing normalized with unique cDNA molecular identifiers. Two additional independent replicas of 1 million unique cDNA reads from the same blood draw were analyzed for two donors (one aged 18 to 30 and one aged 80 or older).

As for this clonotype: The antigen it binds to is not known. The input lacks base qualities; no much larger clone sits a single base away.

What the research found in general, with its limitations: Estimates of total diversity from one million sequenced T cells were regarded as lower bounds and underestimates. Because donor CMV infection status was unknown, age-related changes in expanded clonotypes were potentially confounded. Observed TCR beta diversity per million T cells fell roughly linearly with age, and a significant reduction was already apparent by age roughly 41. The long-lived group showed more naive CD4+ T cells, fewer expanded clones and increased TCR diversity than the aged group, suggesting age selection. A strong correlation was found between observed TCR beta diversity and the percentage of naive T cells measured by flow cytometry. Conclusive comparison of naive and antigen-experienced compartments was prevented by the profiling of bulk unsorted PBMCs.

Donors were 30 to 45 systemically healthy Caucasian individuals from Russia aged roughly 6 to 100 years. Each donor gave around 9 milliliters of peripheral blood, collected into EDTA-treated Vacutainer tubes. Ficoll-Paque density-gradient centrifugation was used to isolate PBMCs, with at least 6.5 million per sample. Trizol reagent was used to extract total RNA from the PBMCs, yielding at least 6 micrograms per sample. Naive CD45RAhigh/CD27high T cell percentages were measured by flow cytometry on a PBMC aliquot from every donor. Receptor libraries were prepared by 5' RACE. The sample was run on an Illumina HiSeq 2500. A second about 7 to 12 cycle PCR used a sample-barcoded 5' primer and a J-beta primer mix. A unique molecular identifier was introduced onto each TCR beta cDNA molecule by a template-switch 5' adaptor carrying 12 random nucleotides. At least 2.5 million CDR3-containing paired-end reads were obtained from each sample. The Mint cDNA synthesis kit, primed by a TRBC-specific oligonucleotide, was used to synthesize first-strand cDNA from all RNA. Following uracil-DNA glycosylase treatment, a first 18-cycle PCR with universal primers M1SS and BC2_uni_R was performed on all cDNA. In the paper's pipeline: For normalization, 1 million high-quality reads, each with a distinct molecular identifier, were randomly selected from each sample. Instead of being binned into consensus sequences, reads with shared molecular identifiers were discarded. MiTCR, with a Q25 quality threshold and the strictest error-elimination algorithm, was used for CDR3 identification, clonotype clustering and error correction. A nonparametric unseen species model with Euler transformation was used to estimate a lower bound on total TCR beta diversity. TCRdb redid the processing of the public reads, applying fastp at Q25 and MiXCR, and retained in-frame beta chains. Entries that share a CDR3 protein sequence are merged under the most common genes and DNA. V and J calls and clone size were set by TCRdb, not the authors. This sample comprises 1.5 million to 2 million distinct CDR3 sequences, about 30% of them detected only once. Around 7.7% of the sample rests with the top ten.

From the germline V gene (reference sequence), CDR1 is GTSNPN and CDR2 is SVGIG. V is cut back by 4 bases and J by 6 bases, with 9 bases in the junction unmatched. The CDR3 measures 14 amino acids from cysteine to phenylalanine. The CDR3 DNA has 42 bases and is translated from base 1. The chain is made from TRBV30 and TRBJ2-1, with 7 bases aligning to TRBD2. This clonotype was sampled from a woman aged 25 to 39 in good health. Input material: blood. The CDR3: CAWKGGRAGNEQFF. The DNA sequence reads TGTGCCTGGAAGGGCGGGAGAGCTGGCAATGAGCAGTTCTTC.